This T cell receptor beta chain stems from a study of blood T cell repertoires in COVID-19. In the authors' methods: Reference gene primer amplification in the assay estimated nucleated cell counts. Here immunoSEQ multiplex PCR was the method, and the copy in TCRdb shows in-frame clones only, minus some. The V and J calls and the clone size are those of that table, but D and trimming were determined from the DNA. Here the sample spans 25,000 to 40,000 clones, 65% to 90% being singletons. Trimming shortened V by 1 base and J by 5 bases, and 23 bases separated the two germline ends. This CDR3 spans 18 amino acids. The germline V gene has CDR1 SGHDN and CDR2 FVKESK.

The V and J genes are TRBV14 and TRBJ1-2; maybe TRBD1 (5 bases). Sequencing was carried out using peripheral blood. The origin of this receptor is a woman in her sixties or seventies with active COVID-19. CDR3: CASSQAILKAGRKYGYTF. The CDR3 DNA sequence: TGTGCCAGCAGCCAAGCCATCCTTAAAGCGGGACGGAAATATGGCTACACCTTC.